The next 11 T cell receptor beta chains were all read from a single sample in a study of blood T cell repertoires in COVID-19. The repertoire was sequenced with immunoSEQ multiplex PCR; TCRdb's copy has only in-frame clones and lacks some. This sample has about 320,000 clones, with 88% found just once. Sequenced input: peripheral blood. These TCRs come from a woman in her thirties with COVID-19, enrolled during active disease.

The chain has TRBV16 and TRBJ1-1, with a tentative D call TRBD1 (5 bases). In germline, CDR1 is KGHSY, CDR2 FQNENV. V was shortened by 0 bases and J by 5 bases, with 10 bases between the two germline ends. The CDR3 is made up of 14 amino acids. CDR3 loop: CASSQSAGLTEAFF. CDR3 nucleotide sequence: TGTGCCAGCAGCCAATCCGCAGGGTTGACTGAAGCTTTCTTT.

The chain joins TRBV7-9 to TRBJ1-1; maybe TRBD1 (5 bases). Germline lookup yields CDR1 SEHNR and CDR2 FQNEAQ (reference sequence). This CDR3 is 13 amino acids long. Trimming stripped 3 bases from V and 4 bases from J, with 9 bases between. The CDR3 is CASSLGGSTEAFF. The DNA of the CDR3 is TGTGCCAGCAGCTTGGGGGGGTCCACTGAAGCTTTCTTT.

The V gene is TRBV7-9, the J gene TRBJ2-1; D perhaps matches TRBD2 (7 bases). The CDR3 is made up of 16 amino acids. Per germline, CDR1 SEHNR and CDR2 FQNEAQ (reference sequence). V was trimmed by 5 bases and J by 7 bases, leaving 21 bases between them. CDR3 sequence: CASSPRGGLVRNEQFF. CDR3 nucleotides: TGTGCCAGCAGCCCTAGGGGGGGGCTTGTCAGGAATGAGCAGTTCTTC.

This chain uses TRBV3-1 (or the pseudogene TRBV3-2) with TRBJ1-2; 8 nucleotides align to TRBD1. With 7 bases clipped from V and 3 bases from J, the junction kept 13 bases outside the gene matches. The germline V gene encodes CDR1 LGHDT and CDR2 YNNKEL (reference sequence). This CDR3 is built from 16 residues. Here the CDR3 reads CASTSLGTGDYYGYTF. For the CDR3, the DNA is TGTGCCAGCACCAGTTTAGGGACAGGTGACTACTATGGCTACACCTTC.

V is TRBV13 and J is TRBJ1-1; 7 bases map to TRBD1. Germline V gene data show CDR1 as PRHDT and CDR2 as FYEKMQ (reference sequence). The V segment lost 5 bases and the J segment 0 bases; nucleotides outside the gene matches: 6. The CDR3 runs to 15 residues. The CDR3 loop is CASSERGTVNTEAFF. CDR3 coding DNA: TGTGCCAGCAGCGAGAGAGGGACAGTGAACACTGAAGCTTTCTTT. Supplemented by reference TRBV13 and TRBJ1-1, the full variable domain reads AAGVIQSPRHLIKEKRETATLKCYPIPRHDTVYWYQQGPGQDPQFLISFYEKMQSDKGSIPDRFSAQQFSDYHSELNMSSLELGDSALYFCASSERGTVNTEAFFGQGTRLTVV.

As DNA, the CDR3 is TGTGCCAGCTCGCAAAACATCCGGGACAACCCTGGAAACACCATATATTTT. Translation: CASSQNIRDNPGNTIYF. V gene TRBV18 combines with J gene TRBJ1-3; D possibly corresponds to TRBD1 (6 bases). The CDR3 loop spans 17 amino acids. Germline CDR1 and CDR2: KGHSH and LQKENI. V lost 6 bases, J lost 2 bases, and 20 bases lay in between.

The chain links TRBV15 to TRBJ2-3; 8 nucleotides align to TRBD1. Losses at the gene ends were 5 bases for V and 0 bases for J; bases not matched to a gene: 10. The CDR3 is 17 residues long. The germline V gene has CDR1 LNHNV and CDR2 YYDKDF (reference sequence). CDR3 coding DNA: TGTGCCACCAGCGGCCGGGACAGGCGCCCTAGCACAGATACGCAGTATTTT. This sequence encodes CATSGRDRRPSTDTQYF.

This clone was observed a handful of times. V gene TRBV7-8 combines with J gene TRBJ2-3; D could derive from TRBD1 or TRBD2 (6 bases each). Between the trimmed V and J ends, which lost 5 bases and 6 bases, there was a span of 9 bases. The CDR3 is 12 residues long. CDR1 is SGHVS and CDR2 is FQNEAQ in the germline V gene. CDR3 loop: CASSQGRDTQYF. The CDR3 DNA is TGTGCCAGCAGCCAGGGGAGGGATACGCAGTATTTT.

The chain recombines TRBV10-3 with TRBJ1-1; 7 bases line up with TRBD1. CDR1 and CDR2 from the germline V gene are ENHRY and SYGVKD. CDR3 length: 14 residues. With 5 bases clipped from V and 6 bases from J, the junction kept 9 bases outside the gene matches. The CDR3, as DNA: TGTGCCATCAGTACCTCACAGGGGACCGCTGAAGCTTTCTTT. Translation gives CAISTSQGTAEAFF.

The chain couples TRBV23-1 to TRBJ1-5; D not certain. TRBV23-1 is an open reading frame whose function is uncertain. V was pared by 2 bases and J by 6 bases, with 20 bases between. The CDR3 covers 17 residues. The CDR3 reads CASSQAVGDRGPQPQHF. CDR3 sequence (DNA): TGCGCCAGCAGTCAAGCCGTCGGGGATCGGGGTCCTCAGCCCCAGCATTTT.

This chain links TRBV7-2 with TRBJ1-2; 10 bases line up with TRBD1. Germline CDR1 reads SGHTA; CDR2 reads FQGNSA. The V segment lost 5 bases and the J segment 6 bases; nucleotides outside the gene matches: 3. The CDR3 is 13 amino acids. CDR3 DNA sequence: TGTGCCAGCAGCAGGGGGACAGGGGATGGCTACACCTTC. Its protein product is CASSRGTGDGYTF.